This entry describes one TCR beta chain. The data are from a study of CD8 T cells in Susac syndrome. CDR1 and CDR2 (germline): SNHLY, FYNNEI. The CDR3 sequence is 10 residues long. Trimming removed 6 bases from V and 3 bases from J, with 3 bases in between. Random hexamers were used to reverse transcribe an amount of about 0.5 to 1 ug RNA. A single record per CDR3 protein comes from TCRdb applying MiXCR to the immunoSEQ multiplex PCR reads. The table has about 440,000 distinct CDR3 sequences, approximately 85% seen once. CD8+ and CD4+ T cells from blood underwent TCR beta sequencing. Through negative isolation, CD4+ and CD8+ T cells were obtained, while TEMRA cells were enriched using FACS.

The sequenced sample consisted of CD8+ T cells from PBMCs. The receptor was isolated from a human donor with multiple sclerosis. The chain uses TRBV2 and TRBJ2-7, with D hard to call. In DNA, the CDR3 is TGTGCCAGCAGGTACTACGAGCAGTACTTC. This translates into CASRYYEQYF.